The clone carrying this T cell receptor (beta chain) was counted many times. Its antigen is unidentified. The CDR3 runs to 14 residues. The germline gives CDR1 SEHNR, CDR2 FQNEAQ (reference sequence). Trimming pared 5 bases from V and 3 bases from J, leaving 11 bases between. The data originate from a study of identical twins. Overall study findings and caveats: Where out-of-frame alpha sequences were twin-shared, they showed excess low generation probability.

TCRdb re-analysed the 5' RACE reads in MiXCR, keeping a single row per CDR3 protein. The data hold 700,000 or so distinct CDR3 sequences, with around 8.3% observed a single time. The sample was also reused in another study, on yellow fever vaccine responses in identical twins.

The specimen sequenced was PBMCs. V usage is TRBV7-9 and J usage is TRBJ1-5; TRBD1 might be the D (5 bases). This receptor was obtained from a woman in her late teens or twenties in good health. The CDR3 nucleotides are TGTGCCAGCAGCCCCGGGACCCACAATCAGCCCCAGCATTTT. Translated, it gives CASSPGTHNQPQHF.